Each of the 10 T cell receptor beta chains below was sequenced from the same sample in a study of OX40 agonist ivuxolimab in advanced cancers. Produced via immunoSEQ multiplex PCR; TCRdb's table is partial and in-frame only. This table has 50,000 to 65,000 clones, around 80% appearing once. Sequences were derived from CD4+ or CD8+ T cells sorted from blood, sampled in a trial of the OX40 agonist ivuxolimab. The receptor set was obtained from an adult with an advanced solid tumor such as melanoma, head and neck, liver or kidney cancer.

The V and J genes are TRBV6-1 and TRBJ1-2, with D maybe TRBD1 (6 bases). This CDR3 is built from 13 residues. Trimming pared 1 base from V and 5 bases from J, leaving 8 bases between. Germline CDR1 is MNHNS and CDR2 is SASEGT. This chain's CDR3 is CASSEDRVYGYTF. Written as DNA, the CDR3 is TGTGCCAGCAGTGAAGACAGGGTTTATGGCTACACCTTC.

This sequence joins TRBV10-2 and TRBJ2-5, with D uncertain. Trimming took 9 bases from V and 5 from J, leaving 10 bases between them. The CDR3 covers 11 residues. Germline assignment: CDR1 WSHSY and CDR2 SAAADI. Here the CDR3 reads CASTQRETQYF. As DNA, the CDR3 is TGCGCCAGTACCCAAAGGGAGACCCAGTACTTC.

The V call is TRBV29-1, the J call TRBJ1-3; tentative D call: TRBD1 (5 bases). Germline lookup yields CDR1 SQVTM and CDR2 ANQGSEA. Trimming took off 5 bases at V and 2 bases at J, with 19 bases between the two ends. The CDR3 runs 16 residues. CDR3 nucleotides: TGCAGCGTTCTTACGGACACCTGGCACACTGGAAACACCATATATTTT. This sequence encodes CSVLTDTWHTGNTIYF.

The chain has TRBV6-5 and TRBJ2-7; D unresolved. This CDR3 has 13 amino acids. V was shortened by 5 bases and J by 8 bases, with 16 bases between the two germline ends. Per the germline V gene, CDR1 is MNHEY and CDR2 is SVGAGI. CDR3 bases: TGTGCCAGCAGTCCCCATTCCCGTTATAAGCAGTACTTC. It specifies CASSPHSRYKQYF.

In its sample, this clone was seen a few times. The genes are TRBV10-1 and TRBJ2-5; TRBD2 aligns across 15 bases. Germline loops: CDR1 WNHNN, CDR2 SYGVQD (reference sequence). This CDR3 contains 19 residues. Trimming took 0 bases from V and 6 from J; bases not matched to a gene: 11. The CDR3: CASSESGLAGGKYEQTQYF. Here the CDR3 DNA reads TGCGCCAGCAGTGAGTCGGGACTAGCGGGGGGCAAGTACGAACAGACCCAGTACTTC.

CDR3 sequence: CASGSNTGELFF. The CDR3 DNA sequence: TGTGCTAGTGGTTCTAACACCGGGGAGCTGTTTTTT. The rearrangement uses TRBV12-5 and TRBJ2-2; D gene uncertain. Trimming removed 4 bases from V and 2 bases from J, with 2 bases in between. CDR1 and CDR2 (germline): LGHNT, FRNRAP. CDR3 size: 12 residues.

The CDR3 loop reads CASRLAGFSGNTIYF. In nucleotides, the CDR3 is TGTGCCAGTAGGCTGGCAGGTTTCTCTGGAAACACCATATATTTT. V gene TRBV19 combines with J gene TRBJ1-3; D call uncertain. With 6 bases removed from V and 0 bases from J, the gap between germline ends came to 12 bases. The CDR3 is made up of 15 amino acids. The V gene's germline CDR1 is LNHDA and CDR2 SQIVND (reference sequence). Combining the CDR3 with reference TRBV19 and TRBJ1-3 gives the whole variable domain DGGITQSPKYLFRKEGQNVTLSCEQNLNHDAMYWYRQDPGQGLRLIYYSQIVNDFQKGDIAEGYSVSREKKESFPLTVTSAQKNPTAFYLCASRLAGFSGNTIYFGEGSWLTVV.

V gene TRBV2 combines with J gene TRBJ1-2; D might be TRBD1 (6 bases). The V gene's germline CDR1 is SNHLY and CDR2 FYNNEI. Deletions cut 7 bases from V and 3 bases from J, with 15 bases between. CDR3 length: 14 amino acids. CDR3 in DNA: TGTGCCAGCACCCCCGGGGGCCTCGACTATGGCTACACCTTC. Amino acid sequence: CASTPGGLDYGYTF.

This clone was counted a few times. The chain uses TRBV6-1 and TRBJ2-7; TRBD1 agrees at 7 bases. The CDR3 sequence is 12 residues long. V shed 10 bases and J 0 bases; nucleotides not matched to a gene: 3. CDR1 and CDR2 (germline): MNHNS, SASEGT. CDR3 nucleotide sequence: TGTGCCACCACAGGGGACTCCTACGAGCAGTACTTC. Encoded protein: CATTGDSYEQYF.

The CDR3 is CASSLTGGATNEKLFF. The CDR3 DNA sequence: TGTGCCAGCAGCTTGACAGGGGGTGCAACTAATGAAAAACTGTTTTTT. This chain links TRBV5-6 with TRBJ1-4; 8 nucleotides align to TRBD1. The junction had 2 bases not matched to a gene; V was cut back by 1 base and J by 0 bases. CDR3 length: 16 amino acids. Germline-derived CDR1 and CDR2 are SGHDT and YYEEEE.